The TCR beta chain described here comes from a study of PD-L1 blockade in urothelial cancer (dated by TCRdb to 2015 to 2018). Background for the entire study: All patients started therapy at some point between 2014 and 2016 and received atezolizumab 1,200 mg intravenously every 3 weeks. Blood samples gave a median of about 130,000 T cells and tens of thousands of unique TCRs, with a median clonality of around 0.074. An ECOG performance status of 0 or 1 was recorded for the patients, and 0 to 3 prior chemotherapy regimens had been received by the patients. About 85% of the roughly 30 patients were males with bladder-origin urothelial cancer, and about 60% of the 29 reported a prior smoking history. The study was an exploratory multi-omic analysis of somatic, immune and clinical correlates of response to PD-L1 blockade with atezolizumab in urothelial cancer. Durable clinical benefit was defined as progression-free survival longer than 6 months, and TCR features were also tested against progression-free and overall survival. Some 30 patients had pretreatment blood TCR-seq, 24 had at least one posttreatment blood collection, and 24 had tumor TCR-seq. Durable clinical benefit was achieved by nine patients but not by the remaining 20. Blood samples were analyzed 3 weeks after the start of treatment (second dose) and 6 weeks after the start of treatment. TCR sequencing covered pretreatment tumor samples and matched, serially collected peripheral blood taken before and after atezolizumab treatment. In the same patients, pretreatment tumors underwent whole exome sequencing and RNA sequencing in addition to TCR sequencing.

A cohort of about 27 patients with locally advanced or metastatic urothelial carcinoma, treated at Memorial Sloan Kettering on a trial protocol, was included. Peripheral blood mononuclear cells were collected from each patient pretreatment and during treatment, giving between 1 and 8 total time points per patient. The Qiagen DNeasy Blood extraction kit was used to purify genomic DNA from total PBMCs and from tumor samples. PBMCs were collected pretreatment and during treatment and were isolated and stored as previously described. Note on this clone: No cognate antigen has been identified for it. It has no much larger one-base neighbor in the sample; base qualities were not kept.

To estimate absolute template abundance from read counts, synthetic TCR analog templates were spiked into each PCR. Using the immunoSEQ assay, TCRbeta CDR3 regions were amplified from genomic DNA with bias-controlled V and J gene primers. Sequencing of rearranged TCRbeta segments was done at approximately 20X coverage. In the original analysis: Sequencing errors were corrected by clustering and CDR3s were annotated against IMGT to assign V, D and J genes. Out-of-frame and stop-codon sequences were excluded, and only productive TCRbeta rearrangements were used in downstream analyses. Clonality was computed as one minus Shannon entropy normalized by the log of the number of unique productive sequences. Clones differing between time points or between blood and tumor were identified by Fisher's exact test with Benjamini-Hochberg correction at adjusted p below 0.01. Not all clones reach the TCRdb copy of this immuneACCESS table, which keeps in-frame sequences only. Checked studies attribute under half of the gap to unresolved V genes and leave the rest unexplained. From that table come the V and J calls and clone size; the DNA was used to work out D and trimming. This sample holds 50,000 to 55,000 clones; around 77% were observed only once. The ten biggest clones cover 3% to 4% of the sample.

Broad study findings and their caveats: At 3 weeks after the start of treatment, tumor-associated TCR clones in peripheral blood had expanded more in patients with durable benefit (n ≈ 24, p = 0.022). A pretreatment peripheral blood TCR clonality below the median was linked to improved progression-free and overall survival. Because the sample size was small (n of about 30) and many exploratory analyses were performed, the results are intended to be hypothesis-generating.

V is pared back by 3 bases and J by 2 bases, with 10 bases lying between the germline termini. CDR3 length: 14 amino acids, cysteine to phenylalanine. Left in the record is the CDR3 DNA by itself, 42 bases read in frame from the first base. CDR1 and CDR2, per the germline V gene, are SGHNT and YENEEA. The sequence joins TRBV11-3 to TRBJ2-5; perhaps TRBD2 is the D gene, with 5 bases matching. The specimen comprised PBMCs, sampled around atezolizumab (anti-PD-L1) treatment. This receptor was identified in a man between 70 and 80 years old with urothelial cancer. The nucleotide sequence reads as follows: TGTGCCAGCAGCTTCCGGACTTTTCAAGAGACCCAGTACTTC. It translates to CASSFRTFQETQYF.